Listed below are T cell receptor beta chains from one sample, sequenced in a study of identical twins. TCRdb reprocessed the 5' RACE reads via MiXCR and lists one record per CDR3 protein. The sample includes about 690,000 distinct CDR3 sequences, 5.5% to 6.5% of them seen just once. Sequencing was performed on naive T cells sorted from blood. These receptor sequences come from a young man in good health. Each CDR3 is given with its conserved first and last residue. The order of the fields is clone size, CDR3 length, J gene, D gene, V gene, CDR3 protein, CDR3 DNA. The D gene is left open where the match is weak. Size tells how often a clone was seen (once, few, many) or the class of an expanded clone, and some rows leave it out.

few	15	TRBJ2-5	-	TRBV12-3/TRBV12-4	CASSPTTVPQETQYF	TGTGCCAGCAGTCCCACCACAGTACCCCAAGAGACCCAGTACTTC
many	14	TRBJ2-3	TRBD1	TRBV5-6	CASSQTGSADTQYF	TGTGCCAGCAGCCAGACAGGGAGTGCAGATACGCAGTATTTT
many	14	TRBJ2-1	-	TRBV5-1	CASSLLDTYNEQFF	TGCGCCAGCAGCTTGCTGGACACCTACAATGAGCAGTTCTTC
many	11	TRBJ2-3	TRBD2	TRBV20-1	CMVGGADTQYF	TGCATGGTTGGGGGGGCAGATACGCAGTATTTT
many	13	TRBJ2-3	-	TRBV20-1	CSAPIARADTQYF	TGCAGTGCCCCGATCGCGAGAGCGGATACGCAGTATTTT
many	11	TRBJ1-2	TRBD1	TRBV20-1	CSASAGGGYTF	TGCAGTGCTAGCGCAGGGGGTGGCTACACCTTC
-	13	TRBJ1-3	-	TRBV20-1	CSARVRAGNTIYF	TGCAGTGCTAGGGTCAGGGCTGGAAACACCATATATTTT
few	16	TRBJ2-1	-	TRBV7-2	CASSREGGRRTNEQFF	TGTGCCAGCAGCAGGGAGGGGGGGAGACGGACCAATGAGCAGTTCTTC
many	16	TRBJ2-1	-	TRBV7-8	CASSSALSATVDEQFF	TGTGCCAGCAGCTCCGCGTTGTCCGCCACGGTTGATGAGCAGTTCTTC
many	13	TRBJ1-1	-	TRBV5-1	CASSWGLNTEAFF	TGCGCCAGCAGCTGGGGACTGAACACTGAAGCTTTCTTT
-	16	TRBJ2-3	TRBD1	TRBV25-1	CASSLRDRASTDTQYF	TGTGCCAGCAGTCTCCGGGACAGGGCTAGCACAGATACGCAGTATTTT
few	16	TRBJ2-1	TRBD1	TRBV7-2	CASSRSRGSGYNEQFF	TGTGCCAGCAGCCGATCCAGGGGGAGTGGCTACAATGAGCAGTTCTTC
-	14	TRBJ1-1	-	TRBV12-3/TRBV12-4	CASSWGSVSTEAFF	TGTGCCAGCAGTTGGGGGAGCGTGAGCACTGAAGCTTTCTTT
many	16	TRBJ2-7	TRBD1	TRBV4-3	CASSKRPGTGGDEQYF	TGCGCCAGCAGCAAACGTCCCGGGACAGGAGGGGACGAGCAGTACTTC
many	16	TRBJ2-3	-	TRBV27	CASSQWTFTSTDTQYF	TGTGCCAGCAGTCAATGGACATTTACTAGCACAGATACGCAGTATTTT
many	17	TRBJ2-1	-	TRBV28	CASSSSLAASSYNEQFF	TGTGCCAGCAGCTCCTCCTTAGCGGCAAGCTCCTACAATGAGCAGTTCTTC
-	14	TRBJ2-5	TRBD1	TRBV6-1	CASRGGRGPETQYF	TGTGCCAGCAGAGGGGGCAGGGGCCCAGAGACCCAGTACTTC
-	15	TRBJ1-5	-	TRBV19	CASSIVGASNQPQHF	TGTGCCAGTAGTATCGTCGGAGCTAGCAATCAGCCCCAGCATTTT
many	13	TRBJ2-7	-	TRBV12-3/TRBV12-4	CASNSDKEEEQYF	TGTGCCAGCAACTCGGACAAGGAGGAAGAGCAGTACTTC